This passage covers 6 T cell receptor beta chains from one sample sequenced in a study of vaccination and CD4 T cells after COVID-19. Their antigens are not known. The sample's treatment: roughly 11-day PBMC culture with coronavirus spike peptide pools or control peptides (ViraFEST assay). Sequence data for DNA of cultured CD4+ T cells were generated by the Oncomine TCR Beta short-read assay. TCRdb reanalysed the PCR reads using MiXCR and keeps one entry per CDR3 protein. The data contain 16,000 or so distinct CDR3 sequences, roughly 75% of them singletons. The sequencing used CD4+ T cells from blood, cultured in vitro, collected after SARS-CoV-2 vaccination. These receptor sequences come from a human donor who received a COVID-19 vaccine.

This clonotype was picked up one time. The CDR3 sequence is CASSRAPRETQYF. CDR3 DNA: TGCGCCAGCAGCCGGGCCCCCCGAGAGACCCAGTACTTC. The chain combines TRBV4-1 with TRBJ2-5; D is unclear. The CDR3 totals 13 residues. Trimming pared 4 bases from V and 4 bases from J, leaving 10 bases between. Per germline, CDR1 MGHRA and CDR2 YSYEKL.

The chain recombines TRBV6-1 with TRBJ1-1; 7 bases line up with TRBD1. With 8 bases clipped from V and 4 bases from J, the junction kept 7 bases outside the gene matches. Germline lookup yields CDR1 MNHNS and CDR2 SASEGT. The CDR3 is 13 amino acids. The CDR3, as DNA: TGTGCCAGCGATGGGGCAGGGGGCACTGAAGCTTTCTTT. It yields the protein CASDGAGGTEAFF.

This clonotype appeared a few times. This rearrangement joins TRBV24-1 to TRBJ2-2, with TRBD2 identical over 10 bases. Trimming removed 7 bases from V and 5 bases from J; junction bases left unmatched: 6. This CDR3 spans 15 amino acids. In germline, CDR1 is KGHDR, CDR2 SFDVKD. DNA for the CDR3: TGTGCCACCAGGAGCGGGGGGGCGGCAACCGGGGAGCTGTTTTTT. Translated, it gives CATRSGGAATGELFF.

CDR3 loop: CASSLGQGIGYTF. The CDR3 region has the DNA TGTGCCAGCAGCTTAGGACAGGGAATTGGCTACACCTTC. The V gene is TRBV11-3, the J gene TRBJ1-2, with 7 nucleotides matching TRBD1. Germline CDR1 and CDR2: SGHNT and YENEEA. V lost 1 base, J lost 7 bases, and 3 bases stayed unmatched. This CDR3 comprises 13 residues.

This clonotype was seen only once. The chain is built from TRBV2 and TRBJ2-3; D unclear. Trimming stripped 4 bases from V and 0 bases from J, with 8 bases between. In germline, CDR1 is SNHLY, CDR2 FYNNEI. CDR3 length equals 14 residues. DNA of the CDR3: TGTGCCAGCAGTGTTCTTGGGAGCACAGATACGCAGTATTTT. As protein: CASSVLGSTDTQYF.

This clonotype has more than one count but fewer than ten. The chain uses TRBV21-1 and TRBJ1-6; TRBD1 is taken as the D call from the table, unchecked against the DNA. TRBV21-1 corresponds to a pseudogene. This CDR3 spans 18 amino acids. The CDR3 region is CASSSTHRPTVGNSPLHF. In DNA, the CDR3 is TGTGCCAGCAGCTCGACACATCGGCCAACAGTGGGCAATTCACCCCTCCACTTT.